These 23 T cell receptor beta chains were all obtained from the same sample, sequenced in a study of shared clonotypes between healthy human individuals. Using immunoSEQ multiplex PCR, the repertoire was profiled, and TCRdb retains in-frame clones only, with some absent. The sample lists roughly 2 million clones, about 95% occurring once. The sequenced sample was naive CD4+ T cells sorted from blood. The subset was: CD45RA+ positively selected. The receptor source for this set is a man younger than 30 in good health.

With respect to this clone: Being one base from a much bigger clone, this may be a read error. Here the CDR3 DNA reads TGTACCAGCAGTGAACTGGGACAGGGGCCGCTGGGCTACACCTTC. Amino acids: CTSSELGQGPLGYTF. The chain has TRBV6-1 and TRBJ1-2, with 10 bases aligning to TRBD1. Germline-derived CDR1 and CDR2 are MNHNS and SASEGT. This CDR3 contains 15 residues.

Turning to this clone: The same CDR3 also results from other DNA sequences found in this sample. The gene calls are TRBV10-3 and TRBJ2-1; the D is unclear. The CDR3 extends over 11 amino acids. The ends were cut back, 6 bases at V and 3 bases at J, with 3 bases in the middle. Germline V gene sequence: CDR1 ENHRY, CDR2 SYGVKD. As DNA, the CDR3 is TGTGCCATCAGCGTCTACAATGAGCAGTTCTTC. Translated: CAISVYNEQFF.

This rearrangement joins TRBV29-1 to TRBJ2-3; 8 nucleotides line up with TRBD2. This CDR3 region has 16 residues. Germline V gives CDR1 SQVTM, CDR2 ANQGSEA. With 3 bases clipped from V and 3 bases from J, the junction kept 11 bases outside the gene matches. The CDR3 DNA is TGCAGCGTTGACCTCCTATCGGGGGGGTTAACAGATACGCAGTATTTT. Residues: CSVDLLSGGLTDTQYF.

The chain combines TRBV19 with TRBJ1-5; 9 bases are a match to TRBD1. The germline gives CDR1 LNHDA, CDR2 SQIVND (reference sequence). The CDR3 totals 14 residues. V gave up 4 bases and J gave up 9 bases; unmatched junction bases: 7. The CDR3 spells CASSTGQGITPQHF. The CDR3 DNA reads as TGTGCCAGTAGTACTGGACAGGGGATTACGCCCCAGCATTTT.

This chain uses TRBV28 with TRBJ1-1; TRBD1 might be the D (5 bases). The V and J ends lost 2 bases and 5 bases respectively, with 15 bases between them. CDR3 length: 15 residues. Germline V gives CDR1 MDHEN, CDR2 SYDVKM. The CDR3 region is CASSLVSGDWTEAFF. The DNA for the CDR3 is TGTGCCAGCAGTTTAGTTTCGGGGGACTGGACTGAAGCTTTCTTT.

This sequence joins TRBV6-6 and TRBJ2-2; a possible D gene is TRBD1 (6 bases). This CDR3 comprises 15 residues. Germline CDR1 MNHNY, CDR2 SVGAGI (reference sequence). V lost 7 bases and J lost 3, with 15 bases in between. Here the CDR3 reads CASTRGQGDTGELFF. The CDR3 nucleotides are TGTGCCAGCACCCGGGGACAAGGGGACACCGGGGAGCTGTTTTTT.

The CDR3 coding sequence is TGTGCCAGCAGTAGACAGGGTGAGCAGTTCTTC. It codes for CASSRQGEQFF. The rearrangement uses TRBV6-5 and TRBJ2-1; TRBD1 agrees at 7 bases. The CDR3 totals 11 residues. The V segment lost 5 bases and the J segment 9 bases; nucleotides outside the gene matches: 1. In germline, CDR1 is MNHEY, CDR2 SVGAGI.

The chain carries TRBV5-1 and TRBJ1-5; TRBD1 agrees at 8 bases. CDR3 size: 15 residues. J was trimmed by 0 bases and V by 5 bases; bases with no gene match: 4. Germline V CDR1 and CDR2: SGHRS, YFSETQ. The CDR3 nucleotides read TGCGCCAGCAGTATGACAGGGGCTAGCAATCAGCCCCAGCATTTT. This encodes CASSMTGASNQPQHF.

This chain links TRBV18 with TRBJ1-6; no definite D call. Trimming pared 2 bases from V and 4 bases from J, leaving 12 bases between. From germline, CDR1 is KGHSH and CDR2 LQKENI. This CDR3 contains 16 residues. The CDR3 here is CASSPLRKGYNSPLHF. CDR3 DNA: TGTGCCAGCTCACCATTAAGGAAAGGGTATAATTCACCCCTCCACTTT.

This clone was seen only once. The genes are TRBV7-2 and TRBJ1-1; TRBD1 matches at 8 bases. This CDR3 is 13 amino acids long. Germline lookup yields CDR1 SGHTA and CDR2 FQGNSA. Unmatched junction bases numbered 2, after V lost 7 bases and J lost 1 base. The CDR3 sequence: CASKGQENTEAFF. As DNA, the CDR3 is TGTGCCAGCAAGGGACAGGAGAACACTGAAGCTTTCTTT. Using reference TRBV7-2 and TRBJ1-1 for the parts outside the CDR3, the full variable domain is GAGVSQSPSNKVTEKGKDVELRCDPISGHTALYWYRQSLGQGLEFLIYFQGNSAPDKSGLPSDRFSAERTGGSVSTLTIQRTQQEDSAVYLCASKGQENTEAFFGQGTRLTVV.

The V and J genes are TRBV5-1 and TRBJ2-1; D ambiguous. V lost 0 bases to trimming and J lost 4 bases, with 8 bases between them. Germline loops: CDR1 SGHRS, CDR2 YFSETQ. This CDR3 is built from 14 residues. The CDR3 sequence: CASSLDAGYNEQFF. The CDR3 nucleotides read TGCGCCAGCAGCTTGGATGCCGGATACAATGAGCAGTTCTTC.

The CDR3 DNA is TGTGCCAGCAGCTTAGGTGGACTAGCGGGAGGGATCTACGAGCAGTACTTC. Translation gives CASSLGGLAGGIYEQYF. The V call is TRBV5-4, the J call TRBJ2-7; 15 bases are a match to TRBD2. CDR3 length: 17 residues. Germline V CDR1 and CDR2: SGHNT, YYREEE (reference sequence). V trimming: 2 bases; J trimming: 3 bases; junction bases outside the gene matches: 6.

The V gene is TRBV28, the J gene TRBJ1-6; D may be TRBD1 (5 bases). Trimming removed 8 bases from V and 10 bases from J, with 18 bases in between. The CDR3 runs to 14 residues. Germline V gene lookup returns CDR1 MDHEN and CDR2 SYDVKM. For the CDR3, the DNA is TGTGCCAGCTGTACGGGACCCGACCCATCACCCCTCCACTTT. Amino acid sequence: CASCTGPDPSPLHF.

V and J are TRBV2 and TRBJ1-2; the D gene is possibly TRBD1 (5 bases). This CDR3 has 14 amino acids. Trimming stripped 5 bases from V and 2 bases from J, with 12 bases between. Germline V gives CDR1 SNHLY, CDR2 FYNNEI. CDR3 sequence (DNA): TGTGCCAGCAGTCCAGGGACCGACAACTATGGCTACACCTTC. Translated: CASSPGTDNYGYTF.

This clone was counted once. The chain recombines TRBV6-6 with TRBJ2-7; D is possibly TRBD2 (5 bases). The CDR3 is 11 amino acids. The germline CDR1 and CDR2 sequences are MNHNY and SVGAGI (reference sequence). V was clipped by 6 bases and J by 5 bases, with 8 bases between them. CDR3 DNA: TGTGCCAGCAGCCGGGATAACGAGCAGTACTTC. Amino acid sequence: CASSRDNEQYF.

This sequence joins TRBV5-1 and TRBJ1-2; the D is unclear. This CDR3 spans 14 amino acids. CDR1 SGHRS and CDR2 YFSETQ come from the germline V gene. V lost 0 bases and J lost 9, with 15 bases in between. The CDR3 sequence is CASSLDPGNQSYTF. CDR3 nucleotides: TGCGCCAGCAGCTTGGATCCCGGGAATCAAAGCTACACCTTC.

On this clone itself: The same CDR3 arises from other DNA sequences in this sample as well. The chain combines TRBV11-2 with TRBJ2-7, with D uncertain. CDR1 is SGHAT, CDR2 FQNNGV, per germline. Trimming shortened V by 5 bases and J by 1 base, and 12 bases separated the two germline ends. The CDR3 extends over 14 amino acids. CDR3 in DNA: TGTGCCAGCAGCCCTTCTGGCGGATCCTACGAGCAGTACTTC. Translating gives CASSPSGGSYEQYF.

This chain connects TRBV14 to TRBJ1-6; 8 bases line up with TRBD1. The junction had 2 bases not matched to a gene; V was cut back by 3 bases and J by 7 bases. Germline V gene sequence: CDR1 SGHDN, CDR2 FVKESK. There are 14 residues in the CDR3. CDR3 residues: CASSHRGQNSPLHF. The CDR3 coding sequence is TGTGCCAGCAGCCACAGGGGGCAAAATTCACCCCTCCACTTT.

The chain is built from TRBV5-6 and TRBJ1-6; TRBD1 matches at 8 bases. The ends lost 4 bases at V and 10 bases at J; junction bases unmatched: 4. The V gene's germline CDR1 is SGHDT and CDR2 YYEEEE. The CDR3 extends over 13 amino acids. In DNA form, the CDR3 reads TGTGCCAGCAGCCCGACAGGGGAATCACCCCTCCACTTT. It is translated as CASSPTGESPLHF.

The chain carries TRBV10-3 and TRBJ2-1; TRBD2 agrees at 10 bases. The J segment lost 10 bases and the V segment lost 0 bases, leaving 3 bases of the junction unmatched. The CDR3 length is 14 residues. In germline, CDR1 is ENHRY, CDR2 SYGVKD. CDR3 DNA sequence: TGTGCCATCAGTGAGTCGGCTAGCGGGGGCGAGCAGTTCTTC. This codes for CAISESASGGEQFF.

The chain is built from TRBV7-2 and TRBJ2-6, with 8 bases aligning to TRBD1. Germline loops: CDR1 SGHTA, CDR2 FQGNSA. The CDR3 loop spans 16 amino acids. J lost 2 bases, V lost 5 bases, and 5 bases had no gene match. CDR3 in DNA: TGTGCCAGCAGCCCCGGACAGGGAACTGGGGCCAACGTCCTGACTTTC. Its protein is CASSPGQGTGANVLTF.

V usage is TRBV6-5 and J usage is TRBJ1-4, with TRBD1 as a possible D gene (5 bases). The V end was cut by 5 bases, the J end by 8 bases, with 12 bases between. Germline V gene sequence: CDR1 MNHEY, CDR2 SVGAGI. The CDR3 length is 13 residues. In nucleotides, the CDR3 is TGTGCCAGCAGTCTCGGCCGGGGCGAAAAACTGTTTTTT. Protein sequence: CASSLGRGEKLFF.

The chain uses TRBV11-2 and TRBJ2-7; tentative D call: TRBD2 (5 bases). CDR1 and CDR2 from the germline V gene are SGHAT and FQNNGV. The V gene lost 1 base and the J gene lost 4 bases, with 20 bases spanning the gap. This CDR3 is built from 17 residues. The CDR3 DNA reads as TGTGCCAGCAGCTTAGCTTTGGGAGTAAATGTGAATTACGAGCAGTACTTC. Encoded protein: CASSLALGVNVNYEQYF. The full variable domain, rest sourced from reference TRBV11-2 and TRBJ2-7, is EAGVAQSPRYKIIEKRQSVAFWCNPISGHATLYWYQQILGQGPKLLIQFQNNGVVDDSQLPKDRFSAERLKGVDSTLKIQPAKLEDSAVYLCASSLALGVNVNYEQYFGPGTRLTVT.